This record looks at one T cell receptor beta chain sequence and its context. The antigen remains unidentified. Individuals who donated were healthy Caucasians from Russia aged roughly 6 to 90. This sample stems from a study of blood T cells in healthy people across ages. Study observations and caveats: While age rose, TCR beta diversity per million T cells dropped in a roughly linear way.

Trimming removed 1 base from V and 1 base from J, with 10 bases in between. CDR1 is DFQATT, CDR2 SNEGSKA, per germline (reference sequence). The CDR3 is 14 residues long. Through a sample-barcoded 5' primer and a J-beta primer mix, a second PCR was run for 7 to 11 cycles. Via MiXCR, TCRdb re-called the 5' RACE reads, giving one row per CDR3 protein. The sample has approximately 820,000 distinct CDR3 sequences; 40% to 50% are singletons. The V call is TRBV20-1, the J call TRBJ1-1; D call uncertain. Source material: blood. This receptor was taken from a man aged 55 to 70 in good health. CDR3 in DNA: TGCAGTGCTAGAGCCGTGAATAGGAACACTGAAGCTTTCTTT. This encodes CSARAVNRNTEAFF.